These 13 T cell receptor beta chains came from one sample sequenced in a study of cytotoxic CD8 clonotypes in ibrutinib-treated CLL. Clones were sequenced by immunoSEQ multiplex PCR, and TCRdb holds only the in-frame ones, with some missing. The repertoire holds some 81,000 clones, with about four fifths as singletons. Sequencing was performed on PBMCs, taken after 12 months of ibrutinib treatment. The receptors here all came from a human donor with chronic lymphocytic leukemia.

This clone was seen more than once but under ten times. This sequence joins TRBV4-1 and TRBJ1-4, with D perhaps matching TRBD1 (5 bases). The CDR3 is 14 residues long. Germline V lookup: CDR1 MGHRA, CDR2 YSYEKL. V was pared by 4 bases and J by 7 bases, with 13 bases between. The CDR3 DNA sequence: TGCGCCAGCAGCCCCCAGGGAGGTGGTGAAAAACTGTTTTTT. Its protein is CASSPQGGGEKLFF.

The chain has TRBV11-2 and TRBJ2-2, with D perhaps TRBD1 (6 bases). The germline gives CDR1 SGHAT, CDR2 FQNNGV. Trimming left V 5 bases short and J 0 bases short, with 10 bases between. The CDR3 is 15 residues long. In nucleotides, the CDR3 is TGTGCCAGCAGCCCTACAGGGCCGAACACCGGGGAGCTGTTTTTT. Amino acids: CASSPTGPNTGELFF.

This clone was found once. V and J are TRBV5-1 and TRBJ2-3; D not certain. Trimming removed 8 bases at V and 3 bases at J, with 10 bases between. The CDR3 loop spans 12 amino acids. Germline-derived CDR1 and CDR2 are SGHRS and YFSETQ. CDR3 region: CARADRTDTQYF. The CDR3 nucleotides are TGCGCCAGGGCGGACCGTACAGATACGCAGTATTTT.

The chain's CDR3 is CASSYPEGGGGELFF. CDR3 DNA sequence: TGTGCCAGCAGTTACCCCGAAGGGGGCGGAGGGGAGCTGTTTTTT. The rearrangement joins TRBV6-5 to TRBJ2-2; TRBD1 matches 7 bases. Germline V gene sequence: CDR1 MNHEY, CDR2 SVGAGI. The CDR3 consists of 15 residues. The junction had 8 bases not matched to a gene; V was cut back by 2 bases and J by 8 bases.

CDR3 sequence reads: CASSPGGAGWLGGFMDTQYF. The CDR3 DNA reads as TGTGCCAGCAGCCCCGGGGGGGCGGGGTGGCTAGGGGGGTTCATGGATACGCAGTATTTT. The gene calls are TRBV5-4 and TRBJ2-3; 8 nucleotides match TRBD2. Germline values: CDR1 SGHNT, CDR2 YYREEE (reference sequence). The CDR3 is 20 residues long. J gave up 6 bases and V 4 bases, and 25 bases lay outside the gene matches.

The genes are TRBV6-6 and TRBJ2-1; 8 nucleotides match TRBD2. J was trimmed by 4 bases and V by 6 bases; bases with no gene match: 11. Per germline, CDR1 MNHNY and CDR2 SVGAGI (reference sequence). The CDR3 has 16 amino acids. The CDR3 DNA is TGTGCCAGCAGCGGGACCCGGGGGGGCCAATACAATGAGCAGTTCTTC. Translated, it gives CASSGTRGGQYNEQFF.

At least ten counts were recorded for this clone. The V gene is TRBV10-3, the J gene TRBJ1-4; the match to TRBD1 covers 12 bases. The CDR3 contains 14 residues. V trimming: 3 bases; J trimming: 8 bases; junction bases outside the gene matches: 1. CDR1 and CDR2 (germline): ENHRY, SYGVKD. The CDR3 region is CAISDGTGGEKLFF. As DNA, the CDR3 is TGTGCCATCAGTGACGGGACAGGGGGCGAAAAACTGTTTTTT.

The chain recombines TRBV28 with TRBJ2-5; D not resolved. V gave up 6 bases and J gave up 7 bases, with 12 bases separating them. Germline values: CDR1 MDHEN, CDR2 SYDVKM. The CDR3 is 12 amino acids. CDR3: CASRRRPGTQYF. The DNA for the CDR3 is TGTGCCAGCAGGCGTCGGCCGGGGACCCAGTACTTC.

This chain connects TRBV29-1 to TRBJ2-1; D may be TRBD1 (6 bases). Germline loops: CDR1 SQVTM, CDR2 ANQGSEA. The CDR3 loop spans 12 amino acids. With 0 bases removed from V and 10 bases from J, the gap between germline ends came to 10 bases. CDR3 in amino acids: CSVEEGGGEQFF. The DNA for the CDR3 is TGCAGCGTTGAAGAAGGGGGTGGCGAGCAGTTCTTC.

The V and J genes are TRBV5-5 and TRBJ2-3; 10 nucleotides line up with TRBD2. Trimming removed 0 bases from V and 1 base from J; junction bases left unmatched: 2. This CDR3 region has 16 residues. Germline CDR1 and CDR2: SGHKS and YYEKEE (reference sequence). The CDR3 DNA reads as TGTGCCAGCAGCTTGGCCGGGACTAGCGGCACAGATACGCAGTATTTT. This encodes CASSLAGTSGTDTQYF. Drawing the rest from reference TRBV5-5 and TRBJ2-3, the complete variable domain is DAGVTQSPTHLIKTRGQQVTLRCSPISGHKSVSWYQQVLGQGPQFIFQYYEKEERGRGNFPDRFSARQFPNYSSELNVNALLLGDSALYLCASSLAGTSGTDTQYFGPGTRLTVL.

The chain employs TRBV28 and TRBJ2-7; D is tentatively TRBD1 or TRBD2 (5 bases each). CDR1 is MDHEN and CDR2 is SYDVKM in the germline V gene. The V end lost 4 bases, the J end lost 3 bases, and 13 bases lay between the germline ends. The CDR3 has 14 amino acids. The CDR3 sequence is CASSWWGFGYEQYF. The CDR3 DNA reads TGTGCCAGCAGTTGGTGGGGGTTTGGCTACGAGCAGTACTTC.

V and J are TRBV6-5 and TRBJ1-2; D remains unclear. From germline, CDR1 is MNHEY and CDR2 SVGAGI. Trimming left V 3 bases short and J 4 bases short, with 12 bases between. CDR3 length: 14 residues. The chain's CDR3 is CASSYGSRTYGYTF. CDR3 nucleotides: TGTGCCAGCAGTTATGGGTCCCGGACCTATGGCTACACCTTC.

This chain links TRBV4-3 with TRBJ1-2; 9 nucleotides line up with TRBD1. V shed 1 base and J 4 bases; nucleotides not matched to a gene: 10. CDR3 length: 17 residues. Germline assignment: CDR1 LGHNA and CDR2 YSLEER. CDR3 residues: CASSQGTGEGGLYGYTF. The CDR3 nucleotides are TGCGCCAGCAGCCAAGGGACAGGGGAGGGGGGTCTCTATGGCTACACCTTC.